Below, 21 T cell receptor beta chains from the same sample are listed, as sequenced in a study of blood T cell repertoires in COVID-19. Clones were sequenced by immunoSEQ multiplex PCR, and TCRdb holds only the in-frame ones, with some missing. This sample has about 250,000 clones, with 83% found just once. The sequenced material came from PBMCs or T cells enriched from blood (not recorded which). Receptor source: a woman aged 40-49 years who had been exposed to COVID-19.

This clone was counted a few times. The chain links TRBV9 to TRBJ2-1, with D possibly matching TRBD2 (7 bases). V gave up 2 bases and J gave up 7 bases, with 19 bases separating them. This CDR3 comprises 16 residues. Germline V gives CDR1 SGDLS, CDR2 YYNGEE. The CDR3 spells CASSVSFGGAGNEQFF. CDR3 bases: TGTGCCAGCAGCGTCAGTTTTGGGGGGGCCGGGAATGAGCAGTTCTTC.

This chain links TRBV14 with TRBJ1-4, with unresolved D. The germline gives CDR1 SGHDN, CDR2 FVKESK. The ends were cut back, 4 bases at V and 5 bases at J, with 11 bases in the middle. The CDR3 has 14 amino acids. CDR3 sequence: CASSRYSGNEKLFF. CDR3 DNA: TGTGCCAGCAGCCGATACAGCGGGAATGAAAAACTGTTTTTT.

The chain links TRBV5-6 to TRBJ2-1, with TRBD2 identical over 12 bases. The length of the CDR3 is 15 residues. Trimming took 6 bases from V and 5 from J; bases not matched to a gene: 6. Per the germline V gene, CDR1 is SGHDT and CDR2 is YYEEEE. In DNA form, the CDR3 reads TGTGCCAGCACTCCACTAGCGGGGGGACACAATGAGCAGTTCTTC. It is translated as CASTPLAGGHNEQFF.

This rearrangement joins TRBV5-1 to TRBJ2-5; a weak D match, TRBD1 (5 bases). V was trimmed by 4 bases and J by 2 bases, leaving 12 bases between them. The CDR3 sequence is 14 residues long. Germline V CDR1 and CDR2: SGHRS, YFSETQ. CDR3 nucleotide sequence: TGCGCCAGCAGCGGGGCCGGAAGACAAGAGACCCAGTACTTC. Translation: CASSGAGRQETQYF.

This clone was detected only a few times. This chain connects TRBV6-4 to TRBJ1-1; 8 nucleotides agree with TRBD1. The CDR3 has 16 residues. The ends lost 6 bases at V and 0 bases at J; junction bases unmatched: 9. Germline loops: CDR1 MRHNA, CDR2 SNTAGT. The CDR3 nucleotides read TGTGCCAGCAGAGGGACAGGAAAGTTCATGAACACTGAAGCTTTCTTT. Translating gives CASRGTGKFMNTEAFF.

The V gene is TRBV12-3 or TRBV12-4, the J gene TRBJ1-1, with D maybe TRBD1 (5 bases). This CDR3 has 13 amino acids. V was cut by 5 bases and J by 0 bases, with 7 bases left in between. CDR3 loop: CASSKTVNTEAFF. The CDR3 DNA reads TGTGCCAGCAGTAAGACAGTGAACACTGAAGCTTTCTTT.

The rearrangement links TRBV7-8 to TRBJ1-4, with D possibly being TRBD1 (5 bases). V lost 5 bases and J lost 4, with 14 bases in between. CDR1 and CDR2 (germline): SGHVS, FQNEAQ. This CDR3 comprises 15 residues. CDR3 in amino acids: CASSDSPGVNEKLFF. The CDR3 DNA follows: TGTGCCAGCAGCGACTCGCCGGGGGTTAATGAAAAACTGTTTTTT.

The genes are TRBV19 and TRBJ1-5; 10 nucleotides match TRBD1. Germline V gene data show CDR1 as LNHDA and CDR2 as SQIVND (reference sequence). This CDR3 comprises 14 residues. After removal of 8 bases from V and 6 bases from J, the junction contained 7 bases not matched to a gene. CDR3 sequence (DNA): TGTGCCAGTGCCGGGACAGGGGACGGTCAGCCCCAGCATTTT. Translated, it gives CASAGTGDGQPQHF.

This rearrangement joins TRBV10-2 to TRBJ2-5; 8 nucleotides match TRBD2. The trim removed 5 bases at V and 5 bases at J, leaving 4 bases unmatched. This CDR3 contains 13 residues. The germline gives CDR1 WSHSY, CDR2 SAAADI. The CDR3 sequence: CASSSGGRETQYF. The CDR3 bases are TGCGCCAGCAGTTCGGGGGGGCGGGAGACCCAGTACTTC.

The chain employs TRBV6-5 and TRBJ1-2, with 10 bases lining up with TRBD1. From germline, CDR1 is MNHEY and CDR2 SVGAGI. V was clipped by 5 bases and J by 8 bases; unmatched bases: 8. The CDR3 covers 14 residues. This chain's CDR3 is CASSPLGTGDGYTF. The CDR3 region has the DNA TGTGCCAGCAGTCCGCTTGGGACAGGGGACGGCTACACCTTC.

This sequence joins TRBV12-3 or TRBV12-4 and TRBJ2-2; D call uncertain. The V gene lost 5 bases and the J gene lost 3 bases, with 7 bases spanning the gap. The CDR3 runs to 13 residues. In DNA form, the CDR3 reads TGTGCCAGCAGTGCGGAATACACCGGGGAGCTGTTTTTT. It yields the protein CASSAEYTGELFF.

The chain uses TRBV27 and TRBJ1-2, with D uncertain. The CDR3 runs 13 residues. V was cut by 6 bases and J by 6 bases, with 14 bases left in between. Per germline, CDR1 MNHEY and CDR2 SMNVEV (reference sequence). CDR3 protein: CASSPRGRDGYTF. CDR3 bases: TGTGCCAGCAGCCCACGAGGGAGGGATGGCTACACCTTC.

V is TRBV7-2 and J is TRBJ1-5; 7 bases align to TRBD1. J was trimmed by 6 bases and V by 3 bases; bases with no gene match: 8. The CDR3 is 15 residues long. Germline V gives CDR1 SGHTA, CDR2 FQGNSA. CDR3 DNA: TGTGCCAGCAGCTTTCTACAGGGGACAAGTCAGCCCCAGCATTTT. Amino acid sequence: CASSFLQGTSQPQHF.

This clone occurred once. The chain is built from TRBV5-1 and TRBJ1-6; 9 bases match TRBD1. V lost 4 bases, J lost 0 bases, and 8 bases stayed unmatched. This CDR3 has 18 residues. The germline V gene has CDR1 SGHRS and CDR2 YFSETQ. The CDR3 reads CASSQGQGLSSYNSPLHF. CDR3 in DNA: TGCGCCAGCAGCCAGGGACAGGGATTAAGCTCCTATAATTCACCCCTCCACTTT.

The gene calls are TRBV7-2 and TRBJ1-1; D remains unclear. V dropped 5 bases and J dropped 5 bases, with 15 bases sitting between them. The CDR3 consists of 14 residues. Germline V gives CDR1 SGHTA, CDR2 FQGNSA. The CDR3 loop is CASSDPRGGTEAFF. For the CDR3, the DNA is TGTGCCAGCAGCGACCCCCGGGGAGGAACTGAAGCTTTCTTT.

The rearrangement joins TRBV12-5 to TRBJ2-7; 10 bases are shared with TRBD2. With V trimmed by 7 bases and J by 2 bases, 5 bases remained unmatched. The CDR3 extends over 14 amino acids. Looked up from germline, CDR1 is LGHNT and CDR2 is FRNRAP. The CDR3 coding sequence is TGTGCTAGTGCCTTAGCGGGGGGCGCCTACGAGCAGTACTTC. This encodes CASALAGGAYEQYF.

J is TRBJ1-2 and V is TRBV2, with D possibly being TRBD1 (6 bases). The CDR3 has 16 residues. The V gene lost 1 base and the J gene lost 1 base, with 13 bases spanning the gap. Germline lookup yields CDR1 SNHLY and CDR2 FYNNEI. The CDR3 sequence: CASSEGSGALNYGYTF. The CDR3 nucleotides read TGTGCCAGCAGTGAAGGCTCAGGGGCCCTTAACTATGGCTACACCTTC.

The gene calls are TRBV10-3 and TRBJ2-3; TRBD2 matches at 14 bases. J lost 1 base, V lost 8 bases, and 11 bases had no gene match. The germline V gene has CDR1 ENHRY and CDR2 SYGVKD. This CDR3 has 18 amino acids. CDR3 bases: TGTGCCATCGGACGACTAGCGGGGGGGCCCCTGGGCACAGATACGCAGTATTTT. This encodes CAIGRLAGGPLGTDTQYF.

This chain links TRBV5-1 with TRBJ1-3, with a possible D match to TRBD1 (6 bases). Trimming shortened V by 2 bases and J by 0 bases, and 9 bases separated the two germline ends. Germline lookup yields CDR1 SGHRS and CDR2 YFSETQ. The CDR3 runs 15 residues. DNA of the CDR3: TGCGCCAGCAGCTTAGACAGGTACTCTGGAAACACCATATATTTT. It yields the protein CASSLDRYSGNTIYF.

The rearrangement uses TRBV7-2 and TRBJ2-7; 8 bases fit TRBD1. Looked up from germline, CDR1 is SGHTA and CDR2 is FQGNSA. This CDR3 is built from 15 residues. V trimming: 1 base; J trimming: 5 bases; junction bases outside the gene matches: 7. CDR3 loop: CASSLVGTGLHEQYF. The CDR3 bases are TGTGCCAGCAGCTTAGTAGGGACAGGTCTCCACGAGCAGTACTTC. The complete variable domain, with remaining parts taken from reference TRBV7-2 and TRBJ2-7, reads GAGVSQSPSNKVTEKGKDVELRCDPISGHTALYWYRQSLGQGLEFLIYFQGNSAPDKSGLPSDRFSAERTGGSVSTLTIQRTQQEDSAVYLCASSLVGTGLHEQYFGPGTRLTVT.

As regards this clone: The same CDR3 is also encoded by other DNA sequences in this sample. The chain uses TRBV7-2 and TRBJ2-1; 12 nucleotides agree with TRBD2. The V and J ends lost 4 bases and 2 bases, in that order; junction bases with no gene match: 0. The V gene's germline CDR1 is SGHTA and CDR2 FQGNSA. The CDR3 covers 15 residues. CDR3 region: CASSSSGGAYNEQFF. DNA for the CDR3: TGTGCCAGCAGCTCTAGCGGGGGGGCCTACAATGAGCAGTTCTTC.